This TCR beta chain was profiled in a study of cytomegalovirus exposure and HLA in healthy donors. Study-level results: HLA restriction was apparent for most CMV-associated TCR beta chains in a later analysis. Some public TCRs appeared in many individuals, while most sequences were rare.

Per the germline V gene, CDR1 is LNHDA and CDR2 is SQIVND (reference sequence). The CDR3 is 15 residues long. The V end was cut by 6 bases, the J end by 4 bases, with 16 bases between. Worth noting for this clone: Antigen: not known.

A multiplex PCR was run with 60 Vbeta primers and 13 Jbeta primers. The table came from immunoSEQ multiplex PCR; TCRdb's copy has only in-frame clones and leaves some out. The sample has approximately 76,000 clones; approximately 79% are singletons. What was sequenced was PBMCs. This TCR was recovered from a young man in good health and CMV-seronegative. The chain uses TRBV19 and TRBJ2-1, with D perhaps TRBD2 (6 bases). The CDR3 DNA is TGTGCCAGTAGCGCCCGGGAGCGGAAGTACAATGAGCAGTTCTTC. Translating gives CASSARERKYNEQFF.